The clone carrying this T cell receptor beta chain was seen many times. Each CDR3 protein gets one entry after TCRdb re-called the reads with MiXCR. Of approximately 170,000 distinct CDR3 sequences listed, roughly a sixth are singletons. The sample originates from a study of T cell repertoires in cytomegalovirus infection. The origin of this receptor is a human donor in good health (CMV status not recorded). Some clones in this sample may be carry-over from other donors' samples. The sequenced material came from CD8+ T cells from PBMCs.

The CDR3 protein is CASSLGSEKQFF. As DNA, the CDR3 is TGTGCCAGCAGCTTAGGATCTGAGAAGCAGTTCTTC. The chain uses TRBV7-2 and TRBJ2-1; D gene uncertain. Germline CDR1 is SGHTA and CDR2 is FQGNSA. V was trimmed by 1 base and J by 11 bases, leaving 9 bases between them. CDR3 size: 12 residues.